This T cell receptor beta chain emerged from a study of response to subunit inactivated influenza vaccine. Study-wide results and limits: That few new T cells are recruited by each seasonal influenza vaccination was the authors' suggestion.

The CDR3 is made up of 13 amino acids. Trimming pared 6 bases from V and 3 bases from J, leaving 8 bases between. Germline V gene data show CDR1 as MNHNS and CDR2 as SASEGT. TCRdb used MiXCR to reprocess the RT-PCR reads, holding one entry per CDR3 protein. This sample has just over 300,000 distinct CDR3 sequences; about a fifth occur once, and the top ten carry roughly 10%. Note on this clonotype: The antigen is undetermined.

This receptor was taken from a man aged 50 to 69 who received an inactivated influenza vaccine. The chain recombines TRBV6-1 with TRBJ2-2, with D unclear. The source material was PBMCs from blood, sampled approximately 20 months after vaccination. The DNA for the CDR3 is TGTGCCAGCAGCGAACAGTACACCGGGGAGCTGTTTTTT. Amino acid sequence: CASSEQYTGELFF.